This TCR beta chain is from a study of PD-L1 blockade in urothelial cancer. Time point of the sample: pretreatment peripheral blood. The CDR3 is 15 amino acids. The ends were cut back, 8 bases at V and 6 bases at J, with 20 bases in the middle. From germline, CDR1 is MGHDK and CDR2 SYGVNS. Only in-frame clones appear in the TCRdb table, and some are missing; sequencing was by immunoSEQ multiplex PCR. The table lists more than 55,000 clones, roughly 77% of them singletons. Sample: PBMCs, taken around atezolizumab (anti-PD-L1) treatment. This rearrangement joins TRBV25-1 to TRBJ2-1, with D possibly TRBD1 on 6 matching bases. The sequence was obtained from a man in his 70s with urothelial cancer. The CDR3 spells CASLPLGQGTNEQFF. The CDR3 DNA follows: TGTGCCAGCTTACCCCTGGGGCAGGGGACCAATGAGCAGTTCTTC.